Listed here are 32 T cell receptor beta chains from one sample, sequenced in a study of shared clonotypes between healthy human individuals. Selected positively for CCR7 and CD45RO-negative, naive CD8 cells excluded terminally differentiated effector memory CD45RA+ cells. The assay was immunoSEQ multiplex PCR, and TCRdb's table has in-frame clones only and misses some. Of more than 600,000 clones in the sample, about 92% were seen once. Source material: naive CD8+ T cells sorted from blood. These receptors all come from a man aged 25 to 40 in good health.

The chain has TRBV4-2 and TRBJ2-5; TRBD2 aligns across 13 bases. Germline loops: CDR1 LGHNA, CDR2 YNFKEQ. J was trimmed by 5 bases and V by 4 bases; bases with no gene match: 4. The CDR3 has 15 residues. The CDR3 DNA is TGTGCCAGCAGCCGACTAGCGGGAGGCCCGGAGACCCAGTACTTC. Its protein product is CASSRLAGGPETQYF.

This clone was counted between two and nine times. The sample holds other DNA sequences that translate to the same CDR3. The chain carries TRBV9 and TRBJ1-2; unclear D gene. The ends were cut back, 3 bases at V and 8 bases at J, with 5 bases in the middle. The CDR3 has 10 residues. Looked up from germline, CDR1 is SGDLS and CDR2 is YYNGEE. The CDR3 protein is CASSGPGYTF. The CDR3 DNA sequence: TGTGCCAGCAGCGGCCCGGGCTACACCTTC.

This chain links TRBV30 with TRBJ2-2, with D tentatively TRBD2 (6 bases). The germline V gene has CDR1 GTSNPN and CDR2 SVGIG (reference sequence). CDR3 length equals 15 residues. Trimming cost V 0 bases and J 5 bases, with 13 bases left between them. CDR3 in DNA: TGTGCCTGGAGTGTGCCGGGGGTCTATACCGGGGAGCTGTTTTTT. It is translated as CAWSVPGVYTGELFF. Combining the CDR3 with reference TRBV30 and TRBJ2-2 gives the whole variable domain SQTIHQWPATLVQPVGSPLSLECTVEGTSNPNLYWYRQAAGRGLQLLFYSVGIGQISSEVPQNLSASRPQDRQFILSSKKLLLSDSGFYLCAWSVPGVYTGELFFGEGSRLTVL.

V and J are TRBV7-9 and TRBJ2-1; 12 bases map to TRBD2. In germline, CDR1 is SEHNR, CDR2 FQNEAQ (reference sequence). The CDR3 extends over 15 amino acids. The ends lost 3 bases at V and 8 bases at J; junction bases unmatched: 5. CDR3 DNA sequence: TGTGCCAGCAGCTTGACTAGCGGGAGCCTGGATGAGCAGTTCTTC. Translated, it gives CASSLTSGSLDEQFF.

V and J are TRBV7-9 and TRBJ2-7; 11 bases are shared with TRBD2. The CDR3 runs to 14 residues. Trimming removed 6 bases from V and 5 bases from J; junction bases left unmatched: 6. Germline V gives CDR1 SEHNR, CDR2 FQNEAQ (reference sequence). The CDR3 region is CASRVLAGVDEQYF. CDR3 bases: TGTGCCAGCAGGGTACTAGCGGGAGTGGACGAGCAGTACTTC. Combining the CDR3 with reference TRBV7-9 and TRBJ2-7 gives the whole variable domain DTGVSQNPRHKITKRGQNVTFRCDPISEHNRLYWYRQTLGQGPEFLTYFQNEAQLEKSRLLSDRFSAERPKGSFSTLEIQRTEQGDSAMYLCASRVLAGVDEQYFGPGTRLTVT.

The chain's CDR3 is CASSQEGWSRMDYEQYF. In DNA, the CDR3 is TGTGCCAGCAGCCAAGAAGGTTGGAGCAGGATGGACTACGAGCAGTACTTC. The V call is TRBV4-2, the J call TRBJ2-7; D gene unclear. CDR1 is LGHNA and CDR2 is YNFKEQ in the germline V gene. This CDR3 comprises 17 residues. The V gene lost 0 bases and the J gene lost 3 bases, with 18 bases spanning the gap.

This clone appeared a single time. V gene TRBV5-6 combines with J gene TRBJ2-7; TRBD1 matches at 8 bases. The CDR3 runs 14 residues. Unmatched junction bases numbered 7, after V lost 6 bases and J lost 2 bases. Per the germline V gene, CDR1 is SGHDT and CDR2 is YYEEEE. The CDR3 DNA reads as TGTGCCAGCACCCCAGGGGGCAGCACCTACGAGCAGTACTTC. Protein sequence: CASTPGGSTYEQYF. The full variable domain, completed using reference TRBV5-6 and TRBJ2-7, is DAGVTQSPTHLIKTRGQQVTLRCSPKSGHDTVSWYQQALGQGPQFIFQYYEEEERQRGNFPDRFSGHQFPNYSSELNVNALLLGDSALYLCASTPGGSTYEQYFGPGTRLTVT.

In its sample, this clone was seen a few times. The chain carries TRBV2 and TRBJ1-1; D gene uncertain. The CDR3 has 14 residues. Germline V gene sequence: CDR1 SNHLY, CDR2 FYNNEI. The V end lost 1 base, the J end lost 0 bases, and 6 bases lay between the germline ends. CDR3 protein: CASSEGSLNTEAFF. CDR3 DNA sequence: TGTGCCAGCAGTGAAGGCAGTTTGAACACTGAAGCTTTCTTT.

The chain combines TRBV7-2 with TRBJ2-1; the D gene is possibly TRBD2 (5 bases). The germline V gene encodes CDR1 SGHTA and CDR2 FQGNSA. V was clipped by 3 bases and J by 3 bases, with 9 bases between them. CDR3 size: 14 residues. The CDR3 loop is CASSLEDFYNEQFF. CDR3 bases: TGTGCCAGCAGCTTGGAGGATTTCTACAATGAGCAGTTCTTC.

The chain has TRBV29-1 and TRBJ2-3, with D hard to call. The CDR3 spans 10 residues. V lost 4 bases to trimming and J lost 5 bases, with 4 bases between them. Germline CDR1 and CDR2: SQVTM and ANQGSEA. This CDR3 reads CSVAQDTQYF. The CDR3, as DNA: TGCAGCGTTGCTCAAGATACGCAGTATTTT.

The chain couples TRBV5-6 to TRBJ1-5; D gene uncertain. The V gene's germline CDR1 is SGHDT and CDR2 YYEEEE. The CDR3 totals 15 residues. Trimming left V 2 bases short and J 0 bases short, with 9 bases between. This chain's CDR3 is CASSFWLDSNQPQHF. DNA of the CDR3: TGTGCCAGCAGCTTTTGGCTGGATAGCAATCAGCCCCAGCATTTT.

The chain employs TRBV7-6 and TRBJ2-2; 11 bases agree with TRBD2. Germline trimming cut 10 bases from V and 5 bases from J; bases unmatched to any gene: 9. Germline V CDR1 and CDR2: SGHVS, FNYEAQ. The CDR3 runs 15 residues. CDR3 sequence reads: CATKKTSGVTGELFF. The DNA of the CDR3 is TGTGCCACCAAGAAGACTAGCGGGGTAACCGGGGAGCTGTTTTTT.

This clone was recorded only once. This sequence joins TRBV11-2 and TRBJ2-7; D could derive from TRBD1 or TRBD2 (5 bases each). The germline V gene has CDR1 SGHAT and CDR2 FQNNGV. Trimming cost V 3 bases and J 0 bases, with 9 bases left between them. The CDR3 extends over 14 amino acids. CDR3 coding DNA: TGTGCCAGCAGCTTCCGGGACGGCTCCTACGAGCAGTACTTC. It yields the protein CASSFRDGSYEQYF.

This chain uses TRBV5-1 with TRBJ1-1; unclear D gene. CDR1 SGHRS and CDR2 YFSETQ come from the germline V gene. Trimming stripped 4 bases from V and 5 bases from J, with 21 bases between. CDR3 length: 16 residues. The chain's CDR3 is CASSPPRVGVGTEAFF. DNA for the CDR3: TGCGCCAGCAGCCCCCCTCGGGTCGGGGTGGGGACTGAAGCTTTCTTT.

The chain joins TRBV10-3 to TRBJ2-1, with D tentatively TRBD1 or TRBD2 (5 bases each). The CDR3 length is 15 residues. Germline CDR1 and CDR2: ENHRY and SYGVKD. The germline V and J ends were trimmed by 4 bases and 5 bases, with 15 bases remaining between them. CDR3 DNA sequence: TGTGCCATCAGTGCTGACGAGGGACCAAACAATGAGCAGTTCTTC. This encodes CAISADEGPNNEQFF.

J is TRBJ1-5 and V is TRBV6-1; 8 nucleotides line up with TRBD1. The CDR3 consists of 14 residues. Germline CDR1 and CDR2: MNHNS and SASEGT. Trimming at V came to 3 bases and at J to 2 bases, leaving 0 bases not matched to a gene. The CDR3 region has the DNA TGTGCCAGCAGTGAGACAGGGGGCAATCAGCCCCAGCATTTT. Its protein is CASSETGGNQPQHF.

This chain links TRBV27 with TRBJ2-7; D is uncertain. V shed 5 bases and J shed 2 bases, with 7 bases lying between them. Germline-derived CDR1 and CDR2 are MNHEY and SMNVEV (reference sequence). This CDR3 spans 12 amino acids. The CDR3 is CASSGRPYEQYF. Written as DNA, the CDR3 is TGTGCCAGCAGTGGACGTCCCTACGAGCAGTACTTC.

The genes are TRBV6-6 and TRBJ2-1; 10 nucleotides match TRBD1. J was trimmed by 7 bases and V by 6 bases; bases with no gene match: 6. The length of the CDR3 is 14 residues. Germline lookup yields CDR1 MNHNY and CDR2 SVGAGI (reference sequence). This chain's CDR3 is CASSNDRGLNEQFF. CDR3 coding DNA: TGTGCCAGCAGCAACGACAGGGGGCTAAATGAGCAGTTCTTC.

V usage is TRBV28 and J usage is TRBJ2-7, with 9 bases fitting TRBD1. J was trimmed by 5 bases and V by 4 bases; bases with no gene match: 6. Looked up from germline, CDR1 is MDHEN and CDR2 is SYDVKM. The CDR3 totals 14 residues. As DNA, the CDR3 is TGTGCCAGCAGTTACGGGACAGGGTATGACGAGCAGTACTTC. It codes for CASSYGTGYDEQYF.

Remarks on this clone: Distinct nucleotide sequences in the sample also encode this CDR3. The genes are TRBV7-9 and TRBJ2-7; weak D call: TRBD2 (5 bases). The CDR3 covers 12 residues. Germline CDR1 SEHNR, CDR2 FQNEAQ (reference sequence). The V end was cut by 3 bases, the J end by 4 bases, with 7 bases between. CDR3 amino acids: CASSLRVYEQYF. The CDR3 DNA sequence: TGTGCCAGCAGCTTGAGGGTATACGAGCAGTACTTC.

The CDR3 sequence: CASRGAGLNQPQHF. CDR3 sequence (DNA): TGTGCCAGCAGAGGGGCAGGGCTCAATCAGCCCCAGCATTTT. The chain couples TRBV27 to TRBJ1-5, with D tentatively TRBD1 (5 bases). The CDR3 sequence is 14 residues long. Germline V lookup: CDR1 MNHEY, CDR2 SMNVEV (reference sequence). The V end was cut by 6 bases, the J end by 3 bases, with 12 bases between.

The rearrangement links TRBV27 to TRBJ2-7; no clear D gene. Germline V gives CDR1 MNHEY, CDR2 SMNVEV (reference sequence). The CDR3 has 15 amino acids. V gave up 2 bases and J gave up 0 bases, with 11 bases separating them. The CDR3 coding sequence is TGTGCCAGCAGTTTAAGCAGACAAAGCTCCTACGAGCAGTACTTC. Encoded protein: CASSLSRQSSYEQYF.

Remarks on this clone: The same CDR3 arises from other DNA sequences in this sample as well. This chain joins TRBV27 and TRBJ2-7, with a tentative D call TRBD1 (5 bases). Trimming took off 3 bases at V and 2 bases at J, with 8 bases between the two ends. The V gene's germline CDR1 is MNHEY and CDR2 SMNVEV (reference sequence). CDR3 length: 13 amino acids. The CDR3 sequence is CASSLGLAYEQYF. CDR3 in DNA: TGTGCCAGCAGTTTGGGGCTAGCCTACGAGCAGTACTTC.

The gene calls are TRBV29-1 and TRBJ1-2; possibly TRBD1 for D (6 bases). Germline values: CDR1 SQVTM, CDR2 ANQGSEA. This CDR3 region has 14 residues. V shed 4 bases and J shed 4 bases, with 16 bases lying between them. The CDR3 protein is CSVAEGGFLYGYTF. The CDR3 DNA follows: TGCAGCGTTGCCGAGGGGGGGTTCCTCTATGGCTACACCTTC.

CDR3 protein: CASSLAGSENTEAFF. In DNA, the CDR3 is TGTGCCAGCAGCTTAGCAGGTAGCGAGAACACTGAAGCTTTCTTT. The chain couples TRBV7-2 to TRBJ1-1; unclear D gene. Germline CDR1 reads SGHTA; CDR2 reads FQGNSA. Deletions cut 0 bases from V and 1 base from J, with 9 bases between. This CDR3 has 15 amino acids.

The J gene is TRBJ2-2, the V gene TRBV6-5; D ambiguous. This CDR3 comprises 15 residues. With 4 bases removed from V and 0 bases from J, the gap between germline ends came to 9 bases. CDR1 is MNHEY and CDR2 is SVGAGI in the germline V gene. CDR3 amino acids: CASSFDHANTGELFF. CDR3 nucleotides: TGTGCCAGCAGTTTCGACCATGCGAACACCGGGGAGCTGTTTTTT.

V is TRBV10-3 and J is TRBJ2-1; TRBD2 is a possible D gene (6 bases). CDR1 ENHRY and CDR2 SYGVKD come from the germline V gene. Trimming pared 10 bases from V and 6 bases from J, leaving 19 bases between. This CDR3 region has 14 residues. The CDR3 reads CATGDSRTPNEQFF. DNA of the CDR3: TGTGCCACCGGGGACTCCCGAACACCCAATGAGCAGTTCTTC.

The genes are TRBV29-1 and TRBJ2-2; no clear D gene. This CDR3 spans 12 amino acids. CDR1 SQVTM and CDR2 ANQGSEA come from the germline V gene. The germline V and J ends were trimmed by 4 bases and 5 bases, with 8 bases remaining between them. Here the CDR3 DNA reads TGCAGCGTTGGCTCGTGGACCGGGGAGCTGTTTTTT. It encodes CSVGSWTGELFF.

This chain uses TRBV28 with TRBJ1-2; D is possibly TRBD1 (5 bases). Trimming stripped 5 bases from V and 4 bases from J, with 11 bases between. Germline values: CDR1 MDHEN, CDR2 SYDVKM. The CDR3 has 13 residues. The CDR3 DNA follows: TGTGCCAGCAGTGGGGACGGCTTCTATGGCTACACCTTC. The encoded protein is CASSGDGFYGYTF.

The V and J genes are TRBV2 and TRBJ1-1; D is possibly TRBD1 (5 bases). The CDR3 has 13 residues. Trimming pared 8 bases from V and 0 bases from J, leaving 10 bases between. Germline V gives CDR1 SNHLY, CDR2 FYNNEI. In DNA, the CDR3 is TGTGCCAGCGTTACAGGAATGAACACTGAAGCTTTCTTT. It is translated as CASVTGMNTEAFF.

V is TRBV7-9 and J is TRBJ1-5; 9 positions match TRBD1. CDR3 length equals 17 residues. Unmatched junction bases numbered 13, after V lost 5 bases and J lost 5 bases. Germline-derived CDR1 and CDR2 are SEHNR and FQNEAQ (reference sequence). For the CDR3, the DNA is TGTGCCAGCAGCCCCCCCTGGACAGGGGATAACGATCAGCCCCAGCATTTT. It translates to CASSPPWTGDNDQPQHF. The full variable domain, completed using reference TRBV7-9 and TRBJ1-5, is DTGVSQNPRHKITKRGQNVTFRCDPISEHNRLYWYRQTLGQGPEFLTYFQNEAQLEKSRLLSDRFSAERPKGSFSTLEIQRTEQGDSAMYLCASSPPWTGDNDQPQHFGDGTRLSIL.

This clone was observed a single time. The chain recombines TRBV5-4 with TRBJ2-5; D is possibly TRBD2 (5 bases). V dropped 2 bases and J dropped 5 bases, with 16 bases sitting between them. Germline CDR1 reads SGHNT; CDR2 reads YYREEE (reference sequence). The CDR3 runs 15 residues. CDR3 coding DNA: TGTGCCAGCAGCTTAACCGGCATCCGGAGGGAGACCCAGTACTTC. It encodes CASSLTGIRRETQYF.